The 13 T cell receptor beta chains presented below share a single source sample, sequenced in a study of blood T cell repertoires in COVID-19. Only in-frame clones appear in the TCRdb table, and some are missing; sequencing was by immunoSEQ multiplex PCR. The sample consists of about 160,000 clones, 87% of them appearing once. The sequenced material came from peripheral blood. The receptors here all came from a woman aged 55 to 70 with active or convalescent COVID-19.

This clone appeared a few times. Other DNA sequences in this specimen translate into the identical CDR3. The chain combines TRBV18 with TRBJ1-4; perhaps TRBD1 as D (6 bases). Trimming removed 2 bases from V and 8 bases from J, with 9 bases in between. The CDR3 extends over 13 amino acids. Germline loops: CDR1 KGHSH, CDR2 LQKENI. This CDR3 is CASSPGQGEKLFF. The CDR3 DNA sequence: TGTGCCAGCTCACCAGGGCAGGGGGAAAAACTGTTTTTT.

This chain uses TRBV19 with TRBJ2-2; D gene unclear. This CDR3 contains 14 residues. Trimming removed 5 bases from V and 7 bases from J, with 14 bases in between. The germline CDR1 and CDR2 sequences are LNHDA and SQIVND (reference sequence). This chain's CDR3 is CASSHKLPGGELFF. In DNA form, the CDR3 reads TGTGCCAGTAGTCACAAGTTACCTGGCGGGGAGCTGTTTTTT. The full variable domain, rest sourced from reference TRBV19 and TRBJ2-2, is DGGITQSPKYLFRKEGQNVTLSCEQNLNHDAMYWYRQDPGQGLRLIYYSQIVNDFQKGDIAEGYSVSREKKESFPLTVTSAQKNPTAFYLCASSHKLPGGELFFGEGSRLTVL.

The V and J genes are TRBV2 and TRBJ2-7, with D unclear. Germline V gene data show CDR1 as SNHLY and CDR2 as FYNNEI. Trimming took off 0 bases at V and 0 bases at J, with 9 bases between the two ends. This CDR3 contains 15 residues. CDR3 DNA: TGTGCCAGCAGTGAAGCGCCTGTGAGCTCCTACGAGCAGTACTTC. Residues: CASSEAPVSSYEQYF.

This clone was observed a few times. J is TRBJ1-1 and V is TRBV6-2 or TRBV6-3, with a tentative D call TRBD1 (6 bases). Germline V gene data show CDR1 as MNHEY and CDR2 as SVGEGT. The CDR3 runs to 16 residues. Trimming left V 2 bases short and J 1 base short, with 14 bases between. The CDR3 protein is CASSYLGGLSNTEAFF. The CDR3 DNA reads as TGTGCCAGCAGTTACCTGGGGGGGCTATCGAACACTGAAGCTTTCTTT.

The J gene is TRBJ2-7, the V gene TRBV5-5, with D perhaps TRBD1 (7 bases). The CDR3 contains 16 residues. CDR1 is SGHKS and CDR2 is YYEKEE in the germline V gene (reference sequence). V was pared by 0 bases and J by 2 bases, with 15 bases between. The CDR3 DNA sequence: TGTGCCAGCAGCTTGGCCCTTGGAGGGGGCCCCTACGAGCAGTACTTC. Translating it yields CASSLALGGGPYEQYF.

CDR3 sequence: CASSPGRGENGYTF. The DNA for the CDR3 is TGTGCCAGCTCACCCGGCAGGGGGGAGAATGGCTACACCTTC. The chain employs TRBV18 and TRBJ1-2; 7 positions match TRBD1. Per the germline V gene, CDR1 is KGHSH and CDR2 is LQKENI. CDR3 length: 14 amino acids. V gave up 3 bases and J gave up 6 bases; unmatched junction bases: 7. Based on the CDR3 plus reference TRBV18 and TRBJ1-2, the full variable domain is NAGVMQNPRHLVRRRGQEARLRCSPMKGHSHVYWYRQLPEEGLKFMVYLQKENIIDESGMPKERFSAEFPKEGPSILRIQQVVRGDSAAYFCASSPGRGENGYTFGSGTRLTVV.

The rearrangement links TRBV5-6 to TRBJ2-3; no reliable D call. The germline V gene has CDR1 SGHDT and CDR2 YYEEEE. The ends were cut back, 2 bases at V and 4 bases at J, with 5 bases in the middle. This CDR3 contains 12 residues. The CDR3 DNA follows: TGTGCCAGCAGCTTTTCGGCAGATACGCAGTATTTT. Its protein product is CASSFSADTQYF.

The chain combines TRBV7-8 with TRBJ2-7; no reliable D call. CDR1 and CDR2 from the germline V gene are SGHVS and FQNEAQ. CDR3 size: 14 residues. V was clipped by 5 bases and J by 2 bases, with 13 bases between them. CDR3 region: CASSPIIGTYEQYF. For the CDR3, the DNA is TGTGCCAGCAGCCCAATTATCGGTACCTACGAGCAGTACTTC.

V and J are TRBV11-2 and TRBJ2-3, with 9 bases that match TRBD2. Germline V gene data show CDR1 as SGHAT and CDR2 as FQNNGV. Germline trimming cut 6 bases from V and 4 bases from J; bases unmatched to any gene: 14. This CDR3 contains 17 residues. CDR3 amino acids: CASRRPGGGAAADTQYF. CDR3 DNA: TGTGCCAGCAGGCGACCAGGCGGGGGGGCGGCCGCAGATACGCAGTATTTT. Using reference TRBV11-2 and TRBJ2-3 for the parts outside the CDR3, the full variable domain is EAGVAQSPRYKIIEKRQSVAFWCNPISGHATLYWYQQILGQGPKLLIQFQNNGVVDDSQLPKDRFSAERLKGVDSTLKIQPAKLEDSAVYLCASRRPGGGAAADTQYFGPGTRLTVL.

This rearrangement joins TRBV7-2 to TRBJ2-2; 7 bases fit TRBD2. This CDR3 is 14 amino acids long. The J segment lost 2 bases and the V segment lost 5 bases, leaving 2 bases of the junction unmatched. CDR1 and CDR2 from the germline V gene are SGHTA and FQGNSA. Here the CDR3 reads CASSQTSNTGELFF. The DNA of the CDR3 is TGTGCCAGCAGCCAGACTAGCAACACCGGGGAGCTGTTTTTT.

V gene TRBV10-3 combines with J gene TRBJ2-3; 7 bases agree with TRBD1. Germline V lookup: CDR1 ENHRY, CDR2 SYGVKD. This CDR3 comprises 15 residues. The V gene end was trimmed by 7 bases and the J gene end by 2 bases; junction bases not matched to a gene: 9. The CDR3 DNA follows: TGTGCCATCAAACTAGGGGGCTTCGACACAGATACGCAGTATTTT. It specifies CAIKLGGFDTDTQYF.

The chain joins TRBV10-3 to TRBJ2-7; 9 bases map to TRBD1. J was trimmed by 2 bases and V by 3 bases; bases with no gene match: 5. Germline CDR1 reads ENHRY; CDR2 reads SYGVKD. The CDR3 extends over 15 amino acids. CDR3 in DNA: TGTGCCATCAGTGATCCTCGGGACAGGGCCTACGAGCAGTACTTC. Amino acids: CAISDPRDRAYEQYF.

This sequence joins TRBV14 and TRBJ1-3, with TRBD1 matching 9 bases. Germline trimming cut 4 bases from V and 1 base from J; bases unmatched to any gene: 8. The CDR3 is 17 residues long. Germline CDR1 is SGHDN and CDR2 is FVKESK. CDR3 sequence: CASSRPGTGFSGNTIYF. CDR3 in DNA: TGTGCCAGCAGCCGTCCGGGGACAGGGTTTTCTGGAAACACCATATATTTT.